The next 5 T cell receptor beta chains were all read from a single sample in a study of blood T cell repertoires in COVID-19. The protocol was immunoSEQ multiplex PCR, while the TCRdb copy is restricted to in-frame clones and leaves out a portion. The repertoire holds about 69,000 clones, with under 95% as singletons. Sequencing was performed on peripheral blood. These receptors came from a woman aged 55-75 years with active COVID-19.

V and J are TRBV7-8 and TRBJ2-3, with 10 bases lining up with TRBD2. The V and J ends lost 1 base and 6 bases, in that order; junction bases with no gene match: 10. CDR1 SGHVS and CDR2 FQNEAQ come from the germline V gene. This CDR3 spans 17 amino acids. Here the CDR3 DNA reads TGTGCCAGCAGCTTAGAGGGGGTACTAGCGGGACCTGATACGCAGTATTTT. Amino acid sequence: CASSLEGVLAGPDTQYF.

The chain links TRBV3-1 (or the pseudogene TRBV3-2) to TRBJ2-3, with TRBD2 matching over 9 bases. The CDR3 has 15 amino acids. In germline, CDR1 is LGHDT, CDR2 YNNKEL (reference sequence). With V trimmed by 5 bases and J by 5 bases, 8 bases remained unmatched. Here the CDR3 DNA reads TGTGCCAGCAGCGGGAGGACTAGCGACGTAGATACGCAGTATTTT. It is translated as CASSGRTSDVDTQYF.

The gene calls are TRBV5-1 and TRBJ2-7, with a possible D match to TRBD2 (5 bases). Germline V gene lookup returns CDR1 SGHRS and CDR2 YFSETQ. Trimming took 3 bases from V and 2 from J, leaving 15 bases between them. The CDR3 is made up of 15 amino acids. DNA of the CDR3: TGCGCCAGCAGCTCCCAGCCGGGAAACACCTACGAGCAGTACTTC. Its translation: CASSSQPGNTYEQYF. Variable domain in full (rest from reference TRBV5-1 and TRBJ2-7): KAGVTQTPRYLIKTRGQQVTLSCSPISGHRSVSWYQQTPGQGLQFLFEYFSETQRNKGNFPGRFSGRQFSNSRSEMNVSTLELGDSALYLCASSSQPGNTYEQYFGPGTRLTVT.

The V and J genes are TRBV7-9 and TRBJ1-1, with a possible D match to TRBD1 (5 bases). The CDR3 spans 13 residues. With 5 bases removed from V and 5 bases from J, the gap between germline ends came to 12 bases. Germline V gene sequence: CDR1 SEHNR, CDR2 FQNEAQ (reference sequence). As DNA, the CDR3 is TGTGCCAGCAGCGGTGGGGCGCGGACTGAAGCTTTCTTT. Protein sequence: CASSGGARTEAFF. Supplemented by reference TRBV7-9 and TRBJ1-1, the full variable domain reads DTGVSQNPRHKITKRGQNVTFRCDPISEHNRLYWYRQTLGQGPEFLTYFQNEAQLEKSRLLSDRFSAERPKGSFSTLEIQRTEQGDSAMYLCASSGGARTEAFFGQGTRLTVV.

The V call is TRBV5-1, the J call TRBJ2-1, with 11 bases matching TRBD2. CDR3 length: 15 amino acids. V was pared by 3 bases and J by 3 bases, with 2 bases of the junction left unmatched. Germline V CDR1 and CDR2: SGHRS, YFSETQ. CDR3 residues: CASSSGLADYNEQFF. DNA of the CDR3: TGCGCCAGCAGCTCGGGACTAGCGGACTACAATGAGCAGTTCTTC.